This entry lists 20 T cell receptor beta chains sequenced from one sample in a study of OX40 agonist ivuxolimab in advanced cancers. Libraries were prepared by immunoSEQ multiplex PCR; TCRdb keeps only in-frame clonotypes and omits some of them. The sample records 60,000 to 85,000 clones, 87% being singletons. Sequences were derived from CD4+ or CD8+ T cells sorted from blood, sampled in a trial of the OX40 agonist ivuxolimab. All receptors come from an adult with an advanced solid tumor such as melanoma, head and neck, liver or kidney cancer.

This clone appeared a single time. V usage is TRBV10-3 and J usage is TRBJ1-2; TRBD1 might be the D (5 bases). The CDR3 is 12 amino acids. Germline CDR1 reads ENHRY; CDR2 reads SYGVKD. V was cut by 4 bases and J by 5 bases, with 8 bases left in between. CDR3 in amino acids: CAISGDSYGYTF. The CDR3 DNA sequence: TGTGCCATCAGTGGGGACTCATATGGCTACACCTTC.

The chain recombines TRBV6-5 with TRBJ1-2, with 7 bases lining up with TRBD1. This CDR3 has 14 residues. Germline-derived CDR1 and CDR2 are MNHEY and SVGAGI. The junction had 9 bases not matched to a gene; V was cut back by 5 bases and J by 6 bases. The CDR3 loop reads CASSHGTVEHGYTF. In DNA, the CDR3 is TGTGCCAGCAGTCACGGGACAGTAGAACATGGCTACACCTTC.

The DNA of the CDR3 is TGTGCCTGGAGCCGAGGCGTTTACGAGCAGTACTTC. This encodes CAWSRGVYEQYF. The genes are TRBV30 and TRBJ2-7; D gene unclear. V dropped 3 bases and J dropped 4 bases, with 10 bases sitting between them. The CDR3 sequence is 12 residues long. Germline CDR1 reads GTSNPN; CDR2 reads SVGIG (reference sequence). The variable domain in full, completed from reference TRBV30 and TRBJ2-7, reads SQTIHQWPATLVQPVGSPLSLECTVEGTSNPNLYWYRQAAGRGLQLLFYSVGIGQISSEVPQNLSASRPQDRQFILSSKKLLLSDSGFYLCAWSRGVYEQYFGPGTRLTVT.

The chain links TRBV6-5 to TRBJ2-2; D not resolved. V was cut by 7 bases and J by 0 bases, with 12 bases left in between. The germline gives CDR1 MNHEY, CDR2 SVGAGI. This CDR3 spans 15 amino acids. This CDR3 reads CASKRSSANTGELFF. The CDR3 DNA reads as TGTGCCAGCAAAAGGAGCAGTGCGAACACCGGGGAGCTGTTTTTT.

This clone is medium-sized (0.01 to 0.1%) in the sample. The chain joins TRBV9 to TRBJ1-6; 8 bases fit TRBD1. This CDR3 has 14 amino acids. Germline assignment: CDR1 SGDLS and CDR2 YYNGEE. V was pared by 4 bases and J by 10 bases, with 7 bases of the junction left unmatched. The CDR3 sequence: CASSPGQGGSPLHF. The CDR3 nucleotides read TGTGCCAGCAGCCCTGGACAGGGAGGATCACCCCTCCACTTT.

The rearrangement joins TRBV18 to TRBJ1-1; D is ambiguous. The CDR3 has 13 amino acids. Germline V gene sequence: CDR1 KGHSH, CDR2 LQKENI. V was pared by 2 bases and J by 8 bases, with 12 bases between. CDR3 in DNA: TGTGCCAGCTCACCAAGCGGGGTCCGCGAAGCTTTCTTT. Its protein is CASSPSGVREAFF. The full variable domain, completed using reference TRBV18 and TRBJ1-1, is NAGVMQNPRHLVRRRGQEARLRCSPMKGHSHVYWYRQLPEEGLKFMVYLQKENIIDESGMPKERFSAEFPKEGPSILRIQQVVRGDSAAYFCASSPSGVREAFFGQGTRLTVV.

CDR3 sequence (DNA): TGTGCCAGCAGTGAACCCGAGGGGGGACAGGGGATTAGGGAGCAGTACTTC. Its protein product is CASSEPEGGQGIREQYF. The chain carries TRBV25-1 and TRBJ2-7, with 10 positions matching TRBD1. The V gene's germline CDR1 is MGHDK and CDR2 SYGVNS. The V and J ends lost 2 bases and 7 bases, in that order; junction bases with no gene match: 14. The CDR3 is made up of 17 amino acids.

The chain carries TRBV4-3 and TRBJ2-1; 13 bases are shared with TRBD2. Trimming cost V 4 bases and J 7 bases; bases outside gene matches: 4. The germline V gene has CDR1 LGHNA and CDR2 YSLEER. The CDR3 spans 15 residues. The CDR3 protein is CASSLRLAGGNEQFF. DNA for the CDR3: TGCGCCAGCAGCCTCCGACTAGCGGGGGGTAATGAGCAGTTCTTC.

This clone was counted a single time. The rearrangement joins TRBV7-2 to TRBJ2-5, with 9 bases identical to TRBD1. V lost 1 base to trimming and J lost 1 base; unmatched junction nucleotides: 1. The CDR3 spans 15 residues. Per the germline V gene, CDR1 is SGHTA and CDR2 is FQGNSA. The CDR3 region has the DNA TGTGCCAGCAGCTTAGTGGGACAGGGCCAAGAGACCCAGTACTTC. As protein: CASSLVGQGQETQYF.

This clone came up once. The chain couples TRBV5-1 to TRBJ1-1; TRBD1 matches 7 bases. From germline, CDR1 is SGHRS and CDR2 YFSETQ. The CDR3 sequence is 12 residues long. Trimming took 1 base from V and 7 from J; bases not matched to a gene: 1. CDR3 in DNA: TGCGCCAGCAGCTTGCGGACAGGTGAAGCTTTCTTT. It is translated as CASSLRTGEAFF.

The chain combines TRBV9 with TRBJ1-5; D may be TRBD1 (6 bases). V was clipped by 3 bases and J by 1 base, with 8 bases between them. This CDR3 region has 14 residues. Germline CDR1 and CDR2: SGDLS and YYNGEE. CDR3 bases: TGTGCCAGCAGCGCACAGGGAAGCAATCAGCCCCAGCATTTT. Residues: CASSAQGSNQPQHF.

This chain links TRBV2 with TRBJ2-7, with TRBD2 identical over 8 bases. Germline V lookup: CDR1 SNHLY, CDR2 FYNNEI. The CDR3 loop spans 14 amino acids. J lost 2 bases, V lost 4 bases, and 4 bases had no gene match. CDR3 sequence (DNA): TGTGCCAGCAGTGGTGTTAGCGGGACCTACGAGCAGTACTTC. This translates into CASSGVSGTYEQYF.

This chain uses TRBV11-2 with TRBJ2-6, with D unresolved. The CDR3 runs to 16 residues. Germline V gene data show CDR1 as SGHAT and CDR2 as FQNNGV. Deletions cut 2 bases from V and 4 bases from J, with 12 bases between. The CDR3 protein is CASSLSFWPGANVLTF. In DNA form, the CDR3 reads TGTGCCAGCAGCTTATCTTTCTGGCCCGGGGCCAACGTCCTGACTTTC.

This chain joins TRBV27 and TRBJ1-6; a weak D match, TRBD1 (5 bases). The CDR3 spans 16 residues. Trimming cost V 0 bases and J 10 bases, with 16 bases left between them. Germline-derived CDR1 and CDR2 are MNHEY and SMNVEV (reference sequence). In DNA, the CDR3 is TGTGCCAGCAGTTTATCCCCCGGCAGGGTGGACTCACCCCTCCACTTT. Its translation is CASSLSPGRVDSPLHF.

This clone was counted between two and nine times. The V gene is TRBV11-2, the J gene TRBJ1-1; 8 bases line up with TRBD1. Trimming took 4 bases from V and 4 from J; bases not matched to a gene: 5. The CDR3 has 14 residues. CDR1 and CDR2 (germline): SGHAT, FQNNGV. The CDR3 loop reads CASSSTGGGTEAFF. Written as DNA, the CDR3 is TGTGCCAGCAGCTCAACAGGGGGGGGCACTGAAGCTTTCTTT.

The chain employs TRBV7-2 and TRBJ2-3, with D possibly TRBD2 on 5 matching bases. The CDR3 has 16 amino acids. Germline lookup yields CDR1 SGHTA and CDR2 FQGNSA. Trimming took off 1 base at V and 2 bases at J, with 13 bases between the two ends. CDR3 region: CASSLGSGLHTDTQYF. Written as DNA, the CDR3 is TGTGCCAGCAGCTTAGGGAGCGGACTCCACACAGATACGCAGTATTTT.

The chain recombines TRBV6-4 with TRBJ2-1, with TRBD2 matching 8 bases. The ends lost 6 bases at V and 3 bases at J; junction bases unmatched: 13. Germline loops: CDR1 MRHNA, CDR2 SNTAGT. The CDR3 sequence is 17 residues long. The CDR3 region is CASSADRAGGLYNEQFF. The CDR3 DNA reads as TGTGCCAGCAGCGCCGATCGGGCGGGGGGCCTCTACAATGAGCAGTTCTTC.

The genes are TRBV6-5 and TRBJ2-4; D is unresolved. The CDR3 contains 14 residues. The germline V gene has CDR1 MNHEY and CDR2 SVGAGI. V lost 2 bases and J 2 bases, leaving 7 bases between the germline ends. CDR3 coding DNA: TGTGCCAGCAGTTACAGGCAGACCAAAAACATTCAGTACTTC. Amino acids: CASSYRQTKNIQYF.

V is TRBV11-2 and J is TRBJ2-5; 7 bases are shared with TRBD2. With 6 bases clipped from V and 5 bases from J, the junction kept 15 bases outside the gene matches. The CDR3 sequence is 16 residues long. Germline lookup yields CDR1 SGHAT and CDR2 FQNNGV. This chain's CDR3 is CASRGSFGGRSETQYF. The CDR3 bases are TGTGCCAGCAGGGGTTCCTTCGGCGGGAGAAGTGAGACCCAGTACTTC.

The rearrangement uses TRBV6-5 and TRBJ1-2; tentatively, D is TRBD1 (5 bases). V was clipped by 2 bases and J by 6 bases, with 16 bases between them. Germline V gene lookup returns CDR1 MNHEY and CDR2 SVGAGI. This CDR3 region has 15 residues. CDR3 DNA: TGTGCCAGCAGTTACGGGGCCAGACCTCAGGATGGCTACACCTTC. Its protein is CASSYGARPQDGYTF.